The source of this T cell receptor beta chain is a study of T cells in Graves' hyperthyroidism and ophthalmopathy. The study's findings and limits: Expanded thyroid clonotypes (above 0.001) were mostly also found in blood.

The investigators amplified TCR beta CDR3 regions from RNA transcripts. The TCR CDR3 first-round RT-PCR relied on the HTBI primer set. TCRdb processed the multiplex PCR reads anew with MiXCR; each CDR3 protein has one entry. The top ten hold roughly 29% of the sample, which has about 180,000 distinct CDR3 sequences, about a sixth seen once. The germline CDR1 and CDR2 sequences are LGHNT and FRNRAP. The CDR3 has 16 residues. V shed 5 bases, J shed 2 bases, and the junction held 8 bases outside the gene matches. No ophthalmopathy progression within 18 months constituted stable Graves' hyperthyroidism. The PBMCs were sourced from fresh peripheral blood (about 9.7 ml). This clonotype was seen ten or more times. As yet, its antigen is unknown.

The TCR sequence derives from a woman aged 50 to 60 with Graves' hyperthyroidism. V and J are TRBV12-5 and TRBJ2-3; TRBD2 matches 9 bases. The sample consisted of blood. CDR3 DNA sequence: TGTGCTAGTGGTGTCCCCGGGACTAGCTCCACAGATACGCAGTATTTT. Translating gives CASGVPGTSSTDTQYF.